The sequence of this T cell receptor (beta chain) was determined in a study of blood T cell repertoires in COVID-19. The CDR3 totals 13 residues. Trimming removed 7 bases at V and 4 bases at J, with 16 bases between. Per germline, CDR1 SQVTM and CDR2 ANQGSEA. Using immunoSEQ multiplex PCR, the repertoire was profiled, and TCRdb retains in-frame clones only, with some absent. In the table there are around 130,000 clones, 75% to 90% of which are singletons. The source of this sequence is a woman between 50 and 59 years old who had recovered from COVID-19. Sequencing was done on a sample of PBMCs or T cells enriched from blood (not recorded which). This chain links TRBV29-1 with TRBJ2-5; D perhaps matches TRBD1 (6 bases). CDR3 in amino acids: CSGAQGLSETQYF. The CDR3 nucleotides are TGCAGCGGAGCACAGGGTCTGTCAGAGACCCAGTACTTC.